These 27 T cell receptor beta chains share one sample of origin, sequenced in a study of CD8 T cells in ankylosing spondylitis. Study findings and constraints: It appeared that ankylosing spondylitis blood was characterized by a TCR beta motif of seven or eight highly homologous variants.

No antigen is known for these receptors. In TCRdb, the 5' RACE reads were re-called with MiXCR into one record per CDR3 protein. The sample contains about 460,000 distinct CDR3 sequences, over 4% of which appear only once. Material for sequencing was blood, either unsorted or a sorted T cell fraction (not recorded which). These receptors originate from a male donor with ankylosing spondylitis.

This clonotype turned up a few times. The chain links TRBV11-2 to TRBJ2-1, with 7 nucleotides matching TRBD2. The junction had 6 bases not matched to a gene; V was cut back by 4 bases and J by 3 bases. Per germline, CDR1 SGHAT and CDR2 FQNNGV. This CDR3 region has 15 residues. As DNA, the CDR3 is TGTGCCAGCAGCTACAGCGGGATCGGCTACAATGAGCAGTTCTTC. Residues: CASSYSGIGYNEQFF.

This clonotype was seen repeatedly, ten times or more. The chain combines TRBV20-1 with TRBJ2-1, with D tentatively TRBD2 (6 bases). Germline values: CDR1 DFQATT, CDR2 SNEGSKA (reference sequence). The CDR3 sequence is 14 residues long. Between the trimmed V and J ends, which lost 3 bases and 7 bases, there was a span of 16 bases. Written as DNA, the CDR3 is TGCAGTGCTAGTCGGGAGATAGCGAGGAATGAGCAGTTCTTC. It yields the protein CSASREIARNEQFF.

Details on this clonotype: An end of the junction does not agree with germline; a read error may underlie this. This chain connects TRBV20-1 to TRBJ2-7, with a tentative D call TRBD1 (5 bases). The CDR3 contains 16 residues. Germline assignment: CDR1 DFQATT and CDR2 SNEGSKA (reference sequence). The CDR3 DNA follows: TGCAGTGTTAGAACCTTCTTTGGCAGGGTGGTGTACGAGCAGTACTTC. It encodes CSVRTFFGRVVYEQYF.

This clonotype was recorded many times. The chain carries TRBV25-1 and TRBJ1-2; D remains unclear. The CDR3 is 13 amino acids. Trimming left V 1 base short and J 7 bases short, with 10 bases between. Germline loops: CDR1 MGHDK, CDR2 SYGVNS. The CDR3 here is CASSEWGPFGYTF. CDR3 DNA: TGTGCCAGCAGTGAATGGGGTCCATTTGGCTACACCTTC.

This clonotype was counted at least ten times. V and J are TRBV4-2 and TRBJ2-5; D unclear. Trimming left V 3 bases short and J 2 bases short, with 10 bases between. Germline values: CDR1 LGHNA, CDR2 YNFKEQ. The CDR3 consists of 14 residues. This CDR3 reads CASSQARRQETQYF. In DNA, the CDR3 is TGTGCCAGCAGCCAGGCCCGCAGACAAGAGACCCAGTACTTC.

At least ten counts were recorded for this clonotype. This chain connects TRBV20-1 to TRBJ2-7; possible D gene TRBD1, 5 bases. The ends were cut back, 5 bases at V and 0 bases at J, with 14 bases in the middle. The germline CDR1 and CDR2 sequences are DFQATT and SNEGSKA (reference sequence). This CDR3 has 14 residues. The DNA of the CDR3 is TGCAGTGCTTATCAGGGTTACGACTCCTACGAGCAGTACTTC. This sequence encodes CSAYQGYDSYEQYF.

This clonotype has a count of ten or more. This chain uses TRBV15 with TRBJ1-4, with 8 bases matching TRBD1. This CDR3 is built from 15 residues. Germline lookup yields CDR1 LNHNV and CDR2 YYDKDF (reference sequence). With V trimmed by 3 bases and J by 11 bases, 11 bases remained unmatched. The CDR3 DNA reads TGTGCCACCAGCAGTTATCAGGGGGCCCCTGAGAAACTGTTTTTT. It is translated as CATSSYQGAPEKLFF. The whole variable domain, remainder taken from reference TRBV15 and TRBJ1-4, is DAMVIQNPRYQVTQFGKPVTLSCSQTLNHNVMYWYQQKSSQAPKLLFHYYDKDFNNEADTPDNFQSRRPNTSFCFLDIRSPGLGDTAMYLCATSSYQGAPEKLFFGSGTQLSVL.

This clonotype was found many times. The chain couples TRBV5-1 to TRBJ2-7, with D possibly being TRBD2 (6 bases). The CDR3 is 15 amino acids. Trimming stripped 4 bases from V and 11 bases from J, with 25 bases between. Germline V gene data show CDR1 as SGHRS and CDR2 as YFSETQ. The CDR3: CASSETWRGLDGKYF. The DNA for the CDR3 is TGCGCCAGCAGCGAGACCTGGAGGGGTCTAGATGGCAAGTACTTC.

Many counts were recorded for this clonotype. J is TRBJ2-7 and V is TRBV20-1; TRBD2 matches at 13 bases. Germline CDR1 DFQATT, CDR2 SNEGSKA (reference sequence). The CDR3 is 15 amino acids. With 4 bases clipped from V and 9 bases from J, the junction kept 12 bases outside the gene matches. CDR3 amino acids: CSATLGTSGKKVQYF. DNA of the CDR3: TGCAGTGCTACCCTTGGGACTAGCGGGAAAAAAGTGCAGTACTTC.

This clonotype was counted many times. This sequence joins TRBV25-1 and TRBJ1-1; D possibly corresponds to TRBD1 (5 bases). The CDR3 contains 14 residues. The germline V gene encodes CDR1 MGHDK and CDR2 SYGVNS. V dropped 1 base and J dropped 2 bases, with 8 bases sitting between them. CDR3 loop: CASSELRDNTEAFF. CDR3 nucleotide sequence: TGTGCCAGCAGTGAATTGCGGGACAACACTGAAGCTTTCTTT. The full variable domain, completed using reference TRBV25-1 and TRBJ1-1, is EADIYQTPRYLVIGTGKKITLECSQTMGHDKMYWYQQDPGMELHLIHYSYGVNSTEKGDLSSESTVSRIRTEHFPLTLESARPSHTSQYLCASSELRDNTEAFFGQGTRLTVV.

In nucleotides, the CDR3 is TGTGCCGCCTGTGATCTCCCGGGAACAGGGTCCAAAAACATTCAGTACTTC. Protein sequence: CAACDLPGTGSKNIQYF. This rearrangement joins TRBV24-1 to TRBJ2-4, with D perhaps TRBD1 (6 bases). CDR1 is KGHDR and CDR2 is SFDVKD in the germline V gene. This CDR3 has 17 residues. The V and J ends lost 12 bases and 2 bases respectively, with 25 bases between them.

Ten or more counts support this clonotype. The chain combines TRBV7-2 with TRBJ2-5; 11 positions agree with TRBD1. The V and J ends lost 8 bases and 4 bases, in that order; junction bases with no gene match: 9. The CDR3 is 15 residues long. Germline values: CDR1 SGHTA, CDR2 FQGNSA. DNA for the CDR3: TGTGCCAGCGGGAGGGACAGGGGGTTAGGAGAGACCCAGTACTTC. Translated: CASGRDRGLGETQYF.

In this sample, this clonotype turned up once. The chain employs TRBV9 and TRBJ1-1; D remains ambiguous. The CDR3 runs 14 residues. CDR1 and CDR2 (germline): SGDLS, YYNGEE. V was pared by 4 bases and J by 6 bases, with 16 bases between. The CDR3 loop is CASSPRAVNAEAFF. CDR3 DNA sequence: TGTGCCAGCAGCCCCCGAGCGGTAAACGCTGAAGCTTTCTTT.

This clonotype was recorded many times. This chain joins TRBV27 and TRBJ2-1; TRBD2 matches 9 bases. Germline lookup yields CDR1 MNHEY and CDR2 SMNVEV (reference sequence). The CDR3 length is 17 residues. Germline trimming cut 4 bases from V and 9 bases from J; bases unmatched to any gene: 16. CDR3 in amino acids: CASSSLLRGRAGVEQFF. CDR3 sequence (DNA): TGTGCCAGCAGTTCCCTCCTCCGCGGGAGGGCCGGGGTTGAGCAGTTCTTC.

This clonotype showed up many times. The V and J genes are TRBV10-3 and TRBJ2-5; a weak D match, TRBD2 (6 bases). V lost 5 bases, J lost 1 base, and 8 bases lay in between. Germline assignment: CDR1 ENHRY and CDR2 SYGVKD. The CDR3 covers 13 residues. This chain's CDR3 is CAISRDSQETQYF. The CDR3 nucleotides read TGTGCCATCAGTCGGGACTCCCAAGAGACCCAGTACTTC.

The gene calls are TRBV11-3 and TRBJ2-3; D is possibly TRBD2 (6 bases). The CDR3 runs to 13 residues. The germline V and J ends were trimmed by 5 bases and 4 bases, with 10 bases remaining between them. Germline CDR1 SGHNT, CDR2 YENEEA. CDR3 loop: CASSAGSADTQYF. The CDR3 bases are TGTGCCAGCAGCGCGGGGTCCGCAGATACGCAGTATTTT.

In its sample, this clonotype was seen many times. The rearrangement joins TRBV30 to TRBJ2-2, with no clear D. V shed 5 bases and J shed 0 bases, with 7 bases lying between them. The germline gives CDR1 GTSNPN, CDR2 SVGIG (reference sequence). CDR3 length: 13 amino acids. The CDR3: CAWGRPNTGELFF. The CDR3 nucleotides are TGTGCCTGGGGACGGCCGAACACCGGGGAGCTGTTTTTT.

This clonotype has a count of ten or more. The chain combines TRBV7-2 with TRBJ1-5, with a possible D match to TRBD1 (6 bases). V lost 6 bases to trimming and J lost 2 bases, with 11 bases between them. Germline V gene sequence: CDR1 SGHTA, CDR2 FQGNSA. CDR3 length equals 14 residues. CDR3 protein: CASREGVGNQPQHF. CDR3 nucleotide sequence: TGTGCCAGCAGAGAGGGGGTTGGCAATCAGCCCCAGCATTTT.

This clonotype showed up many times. As DNA, the CDR3 is TGTGCCAGCAGCGGACGGACCTACACCTATGGCTACACCTTC. Its translation: CASSGRTYTYGYTF. This chain links TRBV7-9 with TRBJ1-2; no clear D gene. There are 14 residues in the CDR3. Germline-derived CDR1 and CDR2 are SEHNR and FQNEAQ (reference sequence). V lost 5 bases to trimming and J lost 4 bases, with 14 bases between them.

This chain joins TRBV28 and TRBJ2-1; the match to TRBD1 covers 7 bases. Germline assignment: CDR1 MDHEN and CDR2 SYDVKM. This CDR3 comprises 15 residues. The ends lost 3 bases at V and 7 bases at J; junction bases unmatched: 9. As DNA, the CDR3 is TGTGCCAGCAGTTTTTCCTCGACAGGGCCGAATGAGCAGTTCTTC. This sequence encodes CASSFSSTGPNEQFF.

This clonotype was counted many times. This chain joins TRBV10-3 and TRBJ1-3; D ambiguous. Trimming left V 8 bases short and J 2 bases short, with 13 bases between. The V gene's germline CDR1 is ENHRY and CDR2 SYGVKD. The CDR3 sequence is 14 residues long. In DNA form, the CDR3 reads TGTGCCATCCTTCCGTGGACTACTGGAAACACCATATATTTT. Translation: CAILPWTTGNTIYF.

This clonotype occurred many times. CDR3 amino acids: CASSWTGTQIEAFF. In DNA, the CDR3 is TGTGCCAGCAGTTGGACAGGGACCCAAATAGAAGCTTTCTTT. This chain connects TRBV28 to TRBJ1-1; 8 nucleotides align to TRBD1. Germline V lookup: CDR1 MDHEN, CDR2 SYDVKM. V lost 4 bases and J lost 8; bases outside the gene matches: 9. The CDR3 totals 14 residues.

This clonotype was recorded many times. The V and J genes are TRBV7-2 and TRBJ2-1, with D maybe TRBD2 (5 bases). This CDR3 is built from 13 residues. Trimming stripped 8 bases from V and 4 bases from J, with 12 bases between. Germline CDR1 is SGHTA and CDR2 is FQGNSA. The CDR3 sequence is CASSPGIYNEQFF. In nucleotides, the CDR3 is TGTGCCAGCTCACCGGGGATTTACAATGAGCAGTTCTTC.

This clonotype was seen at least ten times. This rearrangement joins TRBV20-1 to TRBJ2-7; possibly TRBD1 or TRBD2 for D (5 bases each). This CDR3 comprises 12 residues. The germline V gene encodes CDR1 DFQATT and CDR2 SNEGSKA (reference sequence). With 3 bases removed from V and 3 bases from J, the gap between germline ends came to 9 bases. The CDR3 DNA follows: TGCAGTGCTAGCCGGGACGTCTACGAGCAGTACTTC. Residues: CSASRDVYEQYF.

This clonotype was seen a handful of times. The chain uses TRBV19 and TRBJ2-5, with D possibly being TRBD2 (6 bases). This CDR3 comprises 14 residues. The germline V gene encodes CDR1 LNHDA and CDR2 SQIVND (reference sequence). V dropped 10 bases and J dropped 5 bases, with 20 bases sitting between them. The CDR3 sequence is CATSRLEGGETQYF. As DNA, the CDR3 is TGTGCCACCTCCCGTTTGGAGGGCGGGGAGACCCAGTACTTC.

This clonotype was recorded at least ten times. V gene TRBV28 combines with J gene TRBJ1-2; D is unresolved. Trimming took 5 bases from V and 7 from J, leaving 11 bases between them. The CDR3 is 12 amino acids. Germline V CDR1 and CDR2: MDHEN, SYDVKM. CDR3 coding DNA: TGTGCCAGCAGTCCGAGACTACCTGGCTACACCTTC. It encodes CASSPRLPGYTF.

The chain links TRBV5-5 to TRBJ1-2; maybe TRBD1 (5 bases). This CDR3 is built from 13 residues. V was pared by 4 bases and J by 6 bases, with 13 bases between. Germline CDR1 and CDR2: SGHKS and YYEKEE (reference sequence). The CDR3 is CASSPGLGNGYTF. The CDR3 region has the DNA TGTGCCAGCAGCCCGGGGCTGGGGAATGGCTACACCTTC.